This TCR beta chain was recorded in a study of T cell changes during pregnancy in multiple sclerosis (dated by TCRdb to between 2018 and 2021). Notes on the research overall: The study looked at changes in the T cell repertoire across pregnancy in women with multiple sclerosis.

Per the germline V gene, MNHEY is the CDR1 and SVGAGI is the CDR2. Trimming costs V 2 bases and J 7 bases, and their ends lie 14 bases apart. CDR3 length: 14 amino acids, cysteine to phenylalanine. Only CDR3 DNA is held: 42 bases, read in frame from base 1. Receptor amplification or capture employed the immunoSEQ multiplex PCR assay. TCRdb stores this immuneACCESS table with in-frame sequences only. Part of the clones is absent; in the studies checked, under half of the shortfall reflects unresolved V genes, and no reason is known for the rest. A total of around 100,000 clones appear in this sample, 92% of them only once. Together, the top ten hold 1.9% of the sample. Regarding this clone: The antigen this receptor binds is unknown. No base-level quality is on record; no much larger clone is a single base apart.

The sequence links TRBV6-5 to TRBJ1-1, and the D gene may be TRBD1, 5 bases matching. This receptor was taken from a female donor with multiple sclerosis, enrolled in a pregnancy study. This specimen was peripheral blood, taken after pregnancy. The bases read TGTGCCAGCAGTTACCGGGCGGGGACCTATGAAGCTTTCTTT. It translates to CASSYRAGTYEAFF.